In this sample, the clone carrying this T cell receptor (beta chain) turned up many times. The data derive from a study of regulatory T cells in long-lasting Graves disease. Time point of the sample: newly diagnosed GD, antithyroid drugs for less than 3 months. PBMC RNA was the source of the TCR library. This CDR3 comprises 12 residues. V was cut by 3 bases and J by 7 bases, with 6 bases left in between. From germline, CDR1 is MNHEY and CDR2 SMNVEV (reference sequence). Arm-PCR of CDR3 regions with iRepertoire HTBI primers generated TCR beta libraries. TCRdb re-called the multiplex PCR reads with MiXCR, one entry per CDR3 protein. Among about 370,000 distinct CDR3 sequences listed, roughly a sixth were seen once.

The genes are TRBV27 and TRBJ2-2; no clear D gene. Sequenced material: peripheral blood mononuclear cells (PBMCs), taken at new diagnosis, from a patient treated with antithyroid drugs. This sequence originates from a female donor with Graves disease. CDR3 DNA: TGTGCCAGCAGTTTTAAGAACGGGGAGCTGTTTTTT. Its protein product is CASSFKNGELFF.